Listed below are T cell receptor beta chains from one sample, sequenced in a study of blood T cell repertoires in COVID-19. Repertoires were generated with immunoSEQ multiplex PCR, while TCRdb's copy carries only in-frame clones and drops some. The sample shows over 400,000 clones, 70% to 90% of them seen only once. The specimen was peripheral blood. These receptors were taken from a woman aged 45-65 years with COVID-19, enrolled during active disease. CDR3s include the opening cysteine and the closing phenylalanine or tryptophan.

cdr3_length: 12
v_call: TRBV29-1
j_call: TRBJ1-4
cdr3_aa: CTVRGDGEKLFF

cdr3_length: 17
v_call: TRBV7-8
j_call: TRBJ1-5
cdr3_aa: CASSSNFGQGAGQPQHF

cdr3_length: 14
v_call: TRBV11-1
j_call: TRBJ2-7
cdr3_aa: CASSLAVREQPRYF

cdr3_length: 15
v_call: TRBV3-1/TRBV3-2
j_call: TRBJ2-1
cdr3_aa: CASSQEGSSYNEQFF

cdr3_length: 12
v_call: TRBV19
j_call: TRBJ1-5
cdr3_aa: CASKLSNQPQHF

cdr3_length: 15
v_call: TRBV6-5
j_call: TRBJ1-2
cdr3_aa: CASSPDRWGTWGYTF

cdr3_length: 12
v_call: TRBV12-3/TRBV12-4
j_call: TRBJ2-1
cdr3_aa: CASSMGGNEQFF

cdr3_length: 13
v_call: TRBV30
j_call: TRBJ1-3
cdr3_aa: CAWSGDRGNTIYF

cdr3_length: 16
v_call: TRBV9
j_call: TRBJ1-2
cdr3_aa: CASSVESSPTFYGYTF

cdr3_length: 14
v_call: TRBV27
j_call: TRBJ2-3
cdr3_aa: CASSLAGPRDTQYF

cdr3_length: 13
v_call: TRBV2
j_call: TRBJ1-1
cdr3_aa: CASSRQGNTEAFF

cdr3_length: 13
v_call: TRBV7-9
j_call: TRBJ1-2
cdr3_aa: CASSLRLNYGYTF

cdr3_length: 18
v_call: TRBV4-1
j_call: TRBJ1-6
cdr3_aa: CASSQGGQGGSYNSPLHF

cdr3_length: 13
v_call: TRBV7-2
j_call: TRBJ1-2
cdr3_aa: CASSLGAGNGYTF

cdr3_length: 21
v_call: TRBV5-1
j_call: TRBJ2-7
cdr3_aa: CASSLEGVGFRSGGASYEQYF

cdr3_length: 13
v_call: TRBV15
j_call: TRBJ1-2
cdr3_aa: CATSRDRGYGYTF

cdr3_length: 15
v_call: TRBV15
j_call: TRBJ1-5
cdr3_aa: CATSRDLGRNQPQHF

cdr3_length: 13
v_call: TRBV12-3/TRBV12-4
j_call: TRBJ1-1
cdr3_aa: CASSFLRATEAFF

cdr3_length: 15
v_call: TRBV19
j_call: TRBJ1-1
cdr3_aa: CASSRRQQGNTEAFF

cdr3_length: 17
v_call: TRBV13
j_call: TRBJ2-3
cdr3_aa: CASSARLAGGPGDTQYF

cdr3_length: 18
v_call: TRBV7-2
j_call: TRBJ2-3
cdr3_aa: CASSLTRGIAGGTSTQYF

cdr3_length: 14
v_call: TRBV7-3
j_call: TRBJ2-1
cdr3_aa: CASSLPGQDNEQFF

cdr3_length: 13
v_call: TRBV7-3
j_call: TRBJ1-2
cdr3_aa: CASSPQFGYGYTF

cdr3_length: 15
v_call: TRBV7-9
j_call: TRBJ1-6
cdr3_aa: CASSPPTGGNSPLHF

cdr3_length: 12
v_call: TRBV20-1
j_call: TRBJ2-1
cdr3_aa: CSASRGVNEQFF

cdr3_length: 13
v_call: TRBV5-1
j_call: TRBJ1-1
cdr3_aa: CASSWDRGTEAFF

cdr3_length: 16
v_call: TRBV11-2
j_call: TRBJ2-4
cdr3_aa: CASSLGSGIPKNIQYF

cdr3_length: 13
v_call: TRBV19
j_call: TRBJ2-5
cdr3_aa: CASMGRAAETQYF

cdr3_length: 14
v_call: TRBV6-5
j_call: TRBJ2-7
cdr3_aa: CASSSHTGIGEQYF

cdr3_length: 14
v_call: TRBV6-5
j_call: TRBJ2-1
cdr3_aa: CASRDSGGAFEQFF

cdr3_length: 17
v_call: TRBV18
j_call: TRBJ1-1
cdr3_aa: CASSLSIWSGQWTEAFF

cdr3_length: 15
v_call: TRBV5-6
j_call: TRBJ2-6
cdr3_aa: CASRGDSSGANVLTF

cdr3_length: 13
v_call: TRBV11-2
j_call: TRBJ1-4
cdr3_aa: CASSPGQGGKLFF

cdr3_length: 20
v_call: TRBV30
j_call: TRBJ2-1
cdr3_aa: CAWSRVRTSGGAGRYNEQFF

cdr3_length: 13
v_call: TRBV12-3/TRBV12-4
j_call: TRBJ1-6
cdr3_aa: CARRDSHNSPLHF

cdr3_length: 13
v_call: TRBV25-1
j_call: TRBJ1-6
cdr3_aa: CASSSGVESPLHF

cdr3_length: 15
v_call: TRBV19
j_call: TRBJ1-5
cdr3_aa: CASSRQVTSNQPQHF

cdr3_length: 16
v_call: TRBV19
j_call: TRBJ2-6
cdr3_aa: CASSINHEQGANVLTF

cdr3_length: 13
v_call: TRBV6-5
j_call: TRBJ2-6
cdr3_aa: CAVYRPGANVLTF

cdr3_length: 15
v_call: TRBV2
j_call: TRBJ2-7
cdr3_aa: CASSVLRGAPNEQYF

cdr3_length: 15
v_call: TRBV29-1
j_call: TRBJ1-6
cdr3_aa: CSVQQGNGQDSPLHF

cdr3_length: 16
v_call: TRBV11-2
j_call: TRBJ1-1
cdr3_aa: CASSLGQGDVGTEAFF

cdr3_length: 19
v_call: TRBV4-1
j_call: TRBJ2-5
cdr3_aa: CASSHPPRTSGGVGETQYF

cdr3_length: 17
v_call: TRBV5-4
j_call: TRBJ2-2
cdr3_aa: CASRRSSGGALTGELFF

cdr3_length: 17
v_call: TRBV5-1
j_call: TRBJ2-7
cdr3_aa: CASSLVSSATDRYEQYF

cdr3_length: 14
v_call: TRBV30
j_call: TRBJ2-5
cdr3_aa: CAFKVAGVKETQYF

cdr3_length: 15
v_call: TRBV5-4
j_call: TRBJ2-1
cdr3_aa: CASSLRDRGDDEQFF

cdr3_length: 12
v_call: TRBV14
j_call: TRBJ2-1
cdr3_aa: CASSQVAYEQFF

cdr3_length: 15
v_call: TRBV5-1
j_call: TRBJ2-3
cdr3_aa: CASSLRYRGTDTQYF

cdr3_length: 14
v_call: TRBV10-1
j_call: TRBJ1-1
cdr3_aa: CASSERTSGAEAFF

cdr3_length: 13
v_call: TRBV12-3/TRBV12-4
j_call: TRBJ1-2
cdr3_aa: CASRIQGALGYTF

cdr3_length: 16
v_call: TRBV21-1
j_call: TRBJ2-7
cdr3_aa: CASSKVYRPLPYEQYF

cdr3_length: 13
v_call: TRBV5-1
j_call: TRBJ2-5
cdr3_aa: CASSLEPQETQYF

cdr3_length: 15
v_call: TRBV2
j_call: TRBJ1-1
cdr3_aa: CASTFQGGRNTEAFF

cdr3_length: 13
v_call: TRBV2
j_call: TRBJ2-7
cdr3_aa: CASSEGRAYEQYF

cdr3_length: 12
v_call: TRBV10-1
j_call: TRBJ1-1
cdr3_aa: CASSRTGTEAFF

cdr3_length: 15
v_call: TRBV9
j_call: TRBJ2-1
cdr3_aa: CASSVTSGGFNEQFF

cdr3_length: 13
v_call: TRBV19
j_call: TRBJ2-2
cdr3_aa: CASRDRGTGELFF

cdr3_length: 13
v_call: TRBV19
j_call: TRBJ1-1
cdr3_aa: CATSPTGDLGAFF